The 6 T cell receptor beta chains given below trace back to one sample, sequenced in a study of technical replicates of blood from several donors. Measured with immunoSEQ multiplex PCR; TCRdb has only the in-frame clones, and not every one. The table has around 69,000 clones, around nine tenths seen once. The specimen was PBMCs. These receptor sequences come from a human donor in good health. Some clones in this sample may be carry-over from other donors' samples.

CDR3 sequence: CASSYTSGGTYEQYF. The CDR3, as DNA: TGTGCCAGCAGCTATACTAGCGGGGGTACCTACGAGCAGTACTTC. The rearrangement uses TRBV5-6 and TRBJ2-7; TRBD2 matches 11 bases. V was clipped by 3 bases and J by 2 bases; unmatched bases: 4. Germline V gene lookup returns CDR1 SGHDT and CDR2 YYEEEE. This CDR3 has 15 amino acids.

The rearrangement joins TRBV5-1 to TRBJ1-1, with D perhaps TRBD1 (6 bases). V shed 6 bases and J shed 0 bases, with 21 bases lying between them. This CDR3 spans 17 amino acids. Germline CDR1 reads SGHRS; CDR2 reads YFSETQ. DNA of the CDR3: TGCGCCAGCACCCTAGGTGGGGGCGGTGGTATGAACACTGAAGCTTTCTTT. Amino acids: CASTLGGGGGMNTEAFF.

The V gene is TRBV2, the J gene TRBJ1-1; no clear D gene. The germline gives CDR1 SNHLY, CDR2 FYNNEI. Trimming stripped 6 bases from V and 9 bases from J, with 8 bases between. This CDR3 spans 10 amino acids. The CDR3 coding sequence is TGTGCCAGCAGGGAGGAGAAAGCTTTCTTT. It encodes CASREEKAFF.

J is TRBJ2-5 and V is TRBV5-1, with TRBD2 matching 7 bases. CDR1 and CDR2 from the germline V gene are SGHRS and YFSETQ. The length of the CDR3 is 15 residues. Losses at the gene ends were 0 bases for V and 5 bases for J; bases not matched to a gene: 7. The CDR3 here is CASSLDLAVGETQYF. The CDR3 DNA reads TGCGCCAGCAGCTTGGACCTAGCGGTCGGGGAGACCCAGTACTTC.

V and J are TRBV7-9 and TRBJ2-5; 7 nucleotides line up with TRBD1. With V trimmed by 2 bases and J by 1 base, 1 base remained unmatched. The CDR3 is made up of 14 amino acids. Germline CDR1 reads SEHNR; CDR2 reads FQNEAQ (reference sequence). CDR3 coding DNA: TGTGCCAGCAGCTTATGGGACAGCCAAGAGACCCAGTACTTC. As protein: CASSLWDSQETQYF.

The chain links TRBV5-5 to TRBJ1-1; no firm D call. Germline V gene data show CDR1 as SGHKS and CDR2 as YYEKEE (reference sequence). The CDR3 runs to 13 residues. The ends were cut back, 1 base at V and 1 base at J, with 5 bases in the middle. CDR3: CASSLQENTEAFF. The CDR3 bases are TGTGCCAGCAGCTTGCAGGAGAACACTGAAGCTTTCTTT.